Listed below are T cell receptor beta chains from one sample, sequenced in a study of control samples from healthy donors and cancer patients. Clones were sequenced by immunoSEQ multiplex PCR, and TCRdb holds only the in-frame ones, with some missing. Among fewer than 150,000 clones listed, about 89% were seen once. Sequencing input: blood. These receptors came from a woman aged 18-35 years in good health. The conserved cysteine and the conserved F or W are not part of the CDR3 here. Part of the rows lack a size; the others show once, few, many or a class for expanded clones.

V	J	size	CDR3
TRBV28	TRBJ2-3	NA	ASSSGGSDTQY
TRBV28	TRBJ2-7	NA	ASSPPRGRGVEQY
TRBV6-6	TRBJ2-1	NA	ASSYSGALEQF
TRBV9	TRBJ2-7	NA	ASSPGQGPYEQY
TRBV2	TRBJ1-1	NA	ASGRGLEAF
TRBV30	TRBJ1-6	few	AWNDGKGGSPLH
TRBV19	TRBJ1-1	NA	ASSTGTGNTEAF
TRBV6-1	TRBJ1-1	few	ASSEEPTDTEAF
TRBV30	TRBJ2-3	NA	AWRGGMGSTDTQY
TRBV9	TRBJ2-2	NA	ASSVEVGGTGELF
TRBV7-2	TRBJ2-3	NA	ASSWTSGGGRDTQY
TRBV28	TRBJ1-1	NA	ASSSSWGPGEAF
TRBV5-1	TRBJ2-7	NA	ASSSGLGTGSYEQY
TRBV30	TRBJ2-3	NA	AWTGGGVVADTQY
TRBV5-4	TRBJ1-1	NA	ASSSWTVNTEAF
TRBV10-2	TRBJ1-2	NA	ASSEGQNYGYT
TRBV9	TRBJ1-3	NA	ASSVTGTASGNTIY
TRBV7-2	TRBJ2-3	NA	ASSFSESTDTQY
TRBV6-5	TRBJ2-7	NA	ASKAGGRYEQY
TRBV28	TRBJ1-3	NA	ASRPGGAGNTIY
TRBV3-1/TRBV3-2	TRBJ2-7	NA	ASSPSYEQY
TRBV18	TRBJ1-2	NA	ASSRRSTGSDGYT
TRBV27	TRBJ2-2	once	ASTPKTGVAGELF
TRBV12-3/TRBV12-4	TRBJ2-2	NA	ASTPIIAGELF
TRBV7-8	TRBJ1-1	NA	ASSLAGAGAEAF
TRBV15	TRBJ2-5	NA	ATSRVRTETQY
TRBV3-1/TRBV3-2	TRBJ2-3	NA	ASSQDRPPDYHTDTQY
TRBV28	TRBJ1-2	NA	ASRNSDRGEGGYT
TRBV2	TRBJ1-1	NA	ASKQGWTEAF
TRBV30	TRBJ1-6	NA	AWKDLGRSSGVH
TRBV19	TRBJ2-2	once	ATKGENTGELF
TRBV19	TRBJ1-2	NA	ASSMTRNYGYT
TRBV19	TRBJ2-5	NA	ASGGGLGPQETQY
TRBV10-3	TRBJ2-3	NA	AISERVPEASGTQY
TRBV24-1	TRBJ1-1	NA	ATSDPVDRVGAF
TRBV28	TRBJ1-2	many	ASSLPLGVGYT
TRBV3-1/TRBV3-2	TRBJ1-1	many	ASSQDNPRGRTEAF
TRBV27	TRBJ1-6	once	ASSQEGRSPLH
TRBV6-1	TRBJ1-1	NA	ASSEGWGTGYTEAF
TRBV4-2	TRBJ1-5	NA	ASSQDQGSNQPQH
TRBV7-3	TRBJ1-1	once	ASRRETGGEAF
TRBV7-6	TRBJ1-2	NA	ASSLTDLGPNYPEINYGYT
TRBV27	TRBJ1-1	once	ASSLDRLMNTEAF
TRBV5-8	TRBJ1-5	NA	ASSLARAYSNQPQH
TRBV24-1	TRBJ2-3	NA	ATSDPGQPTDTQY
TRBV6-2/TRBV6-3	TRBJ1-5	NA	ASSYSRGRSNQPQH
TRBV24-1	TRBJ2-5	once	ATSDTPWGPATVTQY
TRBV5-6	TRBJ2-7	NA	ASSLGRDEQY
TRBV28	TRBJ2-3	NA	ASSRGGVTDTQY
TRBV7-9	TRBJ1-4	NA	ASSAGGAEEKLF